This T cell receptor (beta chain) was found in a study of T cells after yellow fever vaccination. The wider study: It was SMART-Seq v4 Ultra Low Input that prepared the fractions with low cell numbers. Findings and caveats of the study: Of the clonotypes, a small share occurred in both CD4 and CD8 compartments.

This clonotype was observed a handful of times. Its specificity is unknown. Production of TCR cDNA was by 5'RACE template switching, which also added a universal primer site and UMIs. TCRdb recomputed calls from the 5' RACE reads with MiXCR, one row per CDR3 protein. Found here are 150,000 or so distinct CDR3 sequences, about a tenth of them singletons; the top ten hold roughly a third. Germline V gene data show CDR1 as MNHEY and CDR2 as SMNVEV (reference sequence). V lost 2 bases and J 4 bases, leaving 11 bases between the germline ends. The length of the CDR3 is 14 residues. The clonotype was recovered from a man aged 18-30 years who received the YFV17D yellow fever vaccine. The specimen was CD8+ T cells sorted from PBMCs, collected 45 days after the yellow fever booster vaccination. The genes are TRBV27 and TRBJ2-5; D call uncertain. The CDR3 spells CASSLTGLRETQYF. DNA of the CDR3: TGTGCCAGCAGTTTAACCGGGCTGCGAGAGACCCAGTACTTC.